This TCR beta chain was identified during a study of cytomegalovirus exposure and HLA in healthy donors. TCRdb's copy holds only in-frame clones and misses some; the assay was immunoSEQ multiplex PCR. The data hold fewer than 150,000 clones, with roughly 82% observed a single time. This CDR3 has 15 residues. Trimming left V 5 bases short and J 6 bases short, with 14 bases between. CDR1 and CDR2 from the germline V gene are SGHTA and FQGNSA. V gene TRBV7-2 combines with J gene TRBJ1-6; maybe TRBD1 (5 bases). This TCR was recovered from a man between 18 and 35 years old in good health and CMV-seronegative. Sequenced: PBMCs. The CDR3 region is CASSPGGVGNSPLHF. The CDR3 DNA sequence: TGTGCCAGCAGCCCCGGAGGGGTGGGTAATTCACCCCTCCACTTT.